What follows is one TCR beta chain and its context. Its target is unknown. V was shortened by 5 bases and J by 7 bases, with 17 bases between the two germline ends. The CDR3 is 14 amino acids. From germline, CDR1 is MNHNY and CDR2 SVGAGI (reference sequence). This sample is drawn from a study of read filtering for tumor transcriptome and immune sequencing. Study as a whole: TCR-mapped reads were about 3.5 to 10.27 million with IR-seq versus about 75 to 1,400 with RNA-seq.

The library was built from 400 ng RNA with molecular barcoded adaptors for alpha/delta and beta/gamma chains. One entry per CDR3 protein, called by TCRdb with MiXCR from the reads. This table has tens of thousands of distinct CDR3 sequences, approximately 21% appearing once. Whole-study results and caveats: Single-read clonotypes: roughly 86% of IR-seq clonotypes (roughly 3.5% of reads), 65% to 75% of RNA-seq clonotypes (nearly 45% of reads). IR-seq captured clonotypes deeper and more reliably than RNA-seq.

Sample: a population of CD138-negative cells sorted from bone marrow. This TCR came from a donor at least 40 years old with multiple myeloma. The chain is built from TRBV6-6 and TRBJ2-5; TRBD2 is a possible D gene (6 bases). The CDR3 DNA reads TGTGCCAGCAGTGCGGGACCGACCAAAGGGACCCAGTACTTC. Its protein product is CASSAGPTKGTQYF.